This T cell receptor beta chain was captured by sequencing in a study of shared clonotypes between healthy human individuals. V was clipped by 4 bases and J by 0 bases, with 15 bases between them. The V gene's germline CDR1 is MNHEY and CDR2 SVGAGI. CDR3 length: 16 residues. Assay: immunoSEQ multiplex PCR; the TCRdb copy retains only in-frame clones and omits some. The data contain around 690,000 clones, about 90% of them singletons. V is TRBV6-5 and J is TRBJ1-1, with D unresolved. The receptor's source is a man between 18 and 29 years old in good health. Some clones in this sample may be carry-over from other donors' samples. Sequencing used memory CD8+ T cells from PBMCs. Stated subset: CD45RO+ cells pooled with CCR7-negative TemRA cells. The CDR3 spells CASSSGYTVMNTEAFF. CDR3 sequence (DNA): TGTGCCAGCAGTTCCGGATATACTGTCATGAACACTGAAGCTTTCTTT.